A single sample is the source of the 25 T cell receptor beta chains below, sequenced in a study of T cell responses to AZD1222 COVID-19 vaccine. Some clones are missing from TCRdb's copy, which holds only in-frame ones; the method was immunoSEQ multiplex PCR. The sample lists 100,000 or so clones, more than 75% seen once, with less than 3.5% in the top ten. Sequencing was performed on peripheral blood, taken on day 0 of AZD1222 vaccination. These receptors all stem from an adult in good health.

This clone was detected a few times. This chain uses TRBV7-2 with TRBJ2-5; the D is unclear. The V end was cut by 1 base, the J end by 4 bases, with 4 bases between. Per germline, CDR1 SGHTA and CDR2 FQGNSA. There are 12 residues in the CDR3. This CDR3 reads CASSLVGETQYF. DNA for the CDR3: TGTGCCAGCAGCTTAGTGGGAGAGACCCAGTACTTC.

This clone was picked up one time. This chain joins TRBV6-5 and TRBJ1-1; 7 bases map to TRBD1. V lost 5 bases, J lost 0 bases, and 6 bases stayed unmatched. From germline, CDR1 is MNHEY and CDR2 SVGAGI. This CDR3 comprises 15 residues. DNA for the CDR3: TGTGCCAGCAGTACAAGACAGGGACTGAACACTGAAGCTTTCTTT. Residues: CASSTRQGLNTEAFF.

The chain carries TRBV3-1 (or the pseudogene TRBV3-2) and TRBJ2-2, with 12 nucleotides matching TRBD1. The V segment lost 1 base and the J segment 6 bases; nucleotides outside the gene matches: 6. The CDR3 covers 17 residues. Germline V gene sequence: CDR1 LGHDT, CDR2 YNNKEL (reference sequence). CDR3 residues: CASSQVPGTGGPGELFF. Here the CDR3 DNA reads TGTGCCAGCAGCCAAGTACCCGGGACAGGGGGCCCCGGGGAGCTGTTTTTT.

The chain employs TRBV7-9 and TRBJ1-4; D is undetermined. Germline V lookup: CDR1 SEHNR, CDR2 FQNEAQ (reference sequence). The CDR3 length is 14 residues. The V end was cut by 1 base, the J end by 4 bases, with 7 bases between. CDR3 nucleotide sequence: TGTGCCAGCAGCTTAGGGCAGCTTAATGAAAAACTGTTTTTT. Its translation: CASSLGQLNEKLFF.

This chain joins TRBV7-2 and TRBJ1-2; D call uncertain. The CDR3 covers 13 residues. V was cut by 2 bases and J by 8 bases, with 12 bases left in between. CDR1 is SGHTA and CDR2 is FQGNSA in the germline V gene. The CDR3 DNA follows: TGTGCCAGCAGCTTATTTTCAGTGGAGGGCTACACCTTC. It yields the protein CASSLFSVEGYTF. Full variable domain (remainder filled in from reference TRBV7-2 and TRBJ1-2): GAGVSQSPSNKVTEKGKDVELRCDPISGHTALYWYRQSLGQGLEFLIYFQGNSAPDKSGLPSDRFSAERTGGSVSTLTIQRTQQEDSAVYLCASSLFSVEGYTFGSGTRLTVV.

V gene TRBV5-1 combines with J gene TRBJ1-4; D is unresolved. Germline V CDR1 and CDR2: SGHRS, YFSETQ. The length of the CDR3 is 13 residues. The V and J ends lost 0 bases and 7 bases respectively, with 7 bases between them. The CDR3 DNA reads TGCGCCAGCAGCTTGGAACATGGTGAAAAACTGTTTTTT. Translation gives CASSLEHGEKLFF.

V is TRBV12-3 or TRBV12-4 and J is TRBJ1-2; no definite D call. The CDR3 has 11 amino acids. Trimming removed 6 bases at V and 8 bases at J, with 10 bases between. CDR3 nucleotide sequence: TGTGCCAGCAGATTTGCGGGAGGCTACACCTTC. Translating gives CASRFAGGYTF.

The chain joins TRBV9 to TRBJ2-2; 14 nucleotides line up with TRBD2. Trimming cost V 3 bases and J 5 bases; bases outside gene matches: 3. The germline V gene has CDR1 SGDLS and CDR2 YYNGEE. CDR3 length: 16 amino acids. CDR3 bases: TGTGCCAGCAGCGGGCGACTAGCGGGGGGGACCGGGGAGCTGTTTTTT. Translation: CASSGRLAGGTGELFF.

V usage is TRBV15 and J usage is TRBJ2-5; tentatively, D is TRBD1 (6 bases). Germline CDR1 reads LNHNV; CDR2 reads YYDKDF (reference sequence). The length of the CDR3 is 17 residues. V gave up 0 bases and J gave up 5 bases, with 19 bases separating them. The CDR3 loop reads CATSRDQHRDLGETQYF. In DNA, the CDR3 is TGTGCCACCAGCAGAGATCAACACAGGGACCTAGGGGAGACCCAGTACTTC.

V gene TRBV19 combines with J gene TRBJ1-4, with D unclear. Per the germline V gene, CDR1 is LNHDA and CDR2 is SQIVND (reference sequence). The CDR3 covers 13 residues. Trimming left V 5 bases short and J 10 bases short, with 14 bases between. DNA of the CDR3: TGTGCCAGTAGTCCTCTCCAAGTCGGAAAACTGTTTTTT. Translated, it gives CASSPLQVGKLFF.

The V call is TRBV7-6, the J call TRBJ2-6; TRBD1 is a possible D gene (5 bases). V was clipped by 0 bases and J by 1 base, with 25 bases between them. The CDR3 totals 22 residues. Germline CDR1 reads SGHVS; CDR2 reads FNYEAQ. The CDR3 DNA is TGTGCCAGCAGCTTAGCTAGTGAATTTACGGACACTAAAACTTCTGGGGCCAACGTCCTGACTTTC. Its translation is CASSLASEFTDTKTSGANVLTF.

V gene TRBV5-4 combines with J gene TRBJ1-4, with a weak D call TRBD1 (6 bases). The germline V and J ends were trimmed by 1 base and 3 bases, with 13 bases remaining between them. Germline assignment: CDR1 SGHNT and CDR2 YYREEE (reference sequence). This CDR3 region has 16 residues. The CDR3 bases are TGTGCCAGCAGCTTGCCTGCCAGGGGACCTAATGAAAAACTGTTTTTT. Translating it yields CASSLPARGPNEKLFF.

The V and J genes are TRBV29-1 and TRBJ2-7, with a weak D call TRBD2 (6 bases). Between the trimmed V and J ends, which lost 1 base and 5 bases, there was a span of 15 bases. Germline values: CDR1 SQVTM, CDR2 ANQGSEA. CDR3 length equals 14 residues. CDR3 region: CSVEGTPGGNEQYF. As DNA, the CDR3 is TGCAGCGTTGAAGGGACCCCAGGCGGGAACGAGCAGTACTTC.

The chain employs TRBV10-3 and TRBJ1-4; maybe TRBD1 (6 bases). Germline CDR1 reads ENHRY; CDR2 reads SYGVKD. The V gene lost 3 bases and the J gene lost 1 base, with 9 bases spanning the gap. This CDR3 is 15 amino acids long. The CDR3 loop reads CAISDRGGTNEKLFF. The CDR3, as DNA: TGTGCCATCAGTGACAGGGGAGGAACTAATGAAAAACTGTTTTTT.

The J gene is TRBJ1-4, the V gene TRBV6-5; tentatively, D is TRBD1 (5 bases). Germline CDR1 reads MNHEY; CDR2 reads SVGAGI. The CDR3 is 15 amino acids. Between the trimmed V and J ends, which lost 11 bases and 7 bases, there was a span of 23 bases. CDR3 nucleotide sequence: TGTGCCCTCGTGGCAGCGGGGCCCGCCGGTGAAAAACTGTTTTTT. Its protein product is CALVAAGPAGEKLFF.

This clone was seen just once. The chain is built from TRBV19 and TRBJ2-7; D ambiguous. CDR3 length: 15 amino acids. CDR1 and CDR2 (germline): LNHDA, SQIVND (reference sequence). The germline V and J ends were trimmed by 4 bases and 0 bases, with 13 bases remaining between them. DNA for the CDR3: TGTGCCAGTAGTACATCCCTCCCAGGCTCCTACGAGCAGTACTTC. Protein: CASSTSLPGSYEQYF.

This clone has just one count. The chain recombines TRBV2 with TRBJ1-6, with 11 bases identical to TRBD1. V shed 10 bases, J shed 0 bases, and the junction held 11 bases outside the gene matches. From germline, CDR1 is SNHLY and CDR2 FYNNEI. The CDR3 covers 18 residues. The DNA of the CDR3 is TGTGCCACCGCCCCCCGGGACAGGGGGAGCTCCTATAATTCACCCCTCCACTTT. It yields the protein CATAPRDRGSSYNSPLHF.

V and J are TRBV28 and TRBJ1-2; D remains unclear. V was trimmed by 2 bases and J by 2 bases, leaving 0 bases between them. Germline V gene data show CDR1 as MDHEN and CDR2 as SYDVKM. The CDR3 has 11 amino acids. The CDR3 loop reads CASSLNYGYTF. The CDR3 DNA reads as TGTGCCAGCAGTTTAAACTATGGCTACACCTTC.

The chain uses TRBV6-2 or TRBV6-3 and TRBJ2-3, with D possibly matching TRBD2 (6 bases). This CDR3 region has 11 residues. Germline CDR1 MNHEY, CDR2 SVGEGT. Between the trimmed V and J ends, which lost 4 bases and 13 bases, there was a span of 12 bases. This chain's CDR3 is CASSSSGLKYF. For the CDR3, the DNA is TGTGCCAGCAGTTCCTCGGGACTCAAGTATTTT.

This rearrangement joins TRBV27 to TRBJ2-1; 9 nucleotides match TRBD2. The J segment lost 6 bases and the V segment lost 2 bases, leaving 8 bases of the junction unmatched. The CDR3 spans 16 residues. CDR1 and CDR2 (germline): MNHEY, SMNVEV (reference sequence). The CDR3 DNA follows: TGTGCCAGCAGTTTACCCACCGGCGGGGGGGGCAATGAGCAGTTCTTC. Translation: CASSLPTGGGGNEQFF.

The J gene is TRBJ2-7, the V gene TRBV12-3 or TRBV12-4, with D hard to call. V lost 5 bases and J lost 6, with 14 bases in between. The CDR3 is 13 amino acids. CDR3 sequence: CASSPLRIGEQYF. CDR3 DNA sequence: TGTGCCAGCAGTCCTCTACGTATCGGCGAGCAGTACTTC.

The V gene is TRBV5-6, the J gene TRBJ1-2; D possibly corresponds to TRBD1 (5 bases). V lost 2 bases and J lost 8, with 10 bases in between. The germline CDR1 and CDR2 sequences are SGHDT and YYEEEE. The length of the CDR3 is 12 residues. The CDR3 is CASSFRDHGYTF. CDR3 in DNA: TGTGCCAGCAGCTTCCGGGACCACGGCTACACCTTC.

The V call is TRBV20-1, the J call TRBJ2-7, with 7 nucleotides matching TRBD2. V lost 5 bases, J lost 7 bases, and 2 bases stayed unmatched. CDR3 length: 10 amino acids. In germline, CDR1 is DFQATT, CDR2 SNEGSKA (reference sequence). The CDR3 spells CSALRGEQYF. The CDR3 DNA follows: TGCAGTGCTCTGCGGGGGGAGCAGTACTTC.

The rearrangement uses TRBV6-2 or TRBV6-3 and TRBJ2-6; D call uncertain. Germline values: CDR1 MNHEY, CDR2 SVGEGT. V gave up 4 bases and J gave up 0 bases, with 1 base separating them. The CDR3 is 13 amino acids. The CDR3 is CASSFSGANVLTF. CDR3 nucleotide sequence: TGTGCCAGCAGTTTCTCTGGGGCCAACGTCCTGACTTTC.

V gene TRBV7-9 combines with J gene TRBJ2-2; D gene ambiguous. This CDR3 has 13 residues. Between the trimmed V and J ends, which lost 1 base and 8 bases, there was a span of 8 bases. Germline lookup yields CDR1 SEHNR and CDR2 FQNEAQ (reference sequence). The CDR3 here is CASSLVSRGELFF. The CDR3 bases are TGTGCCAGCAGCTTAGTGTCCAGAGGGGAGCTGTTTTTT.